Shown below are 14 T cell receptor beta chains from a single sample sequenced in a study of beta chain features in type 1 diabetes. Study conclusions and caveats: In all four CD4+ subsets, TCRB CDR3 length was significantly, moderately reduced in type 1 diabetes.

Sequencing targeted expressed TCRB transcripts, as all isolated RNA had been reverse transcribed. Assay used: immunoSEQ multiplex PCR; TCRdb lists only in-frame clones, some missing. This sample has around 160,000 clones, with roughly 8% found just once. The antigens these receptors bind are not known. Sequenced: central memory CD4+ T cells from blood. These receptors were obtained from a woman under 30 with type 1 diabetes.

This clone occurred a few times. CDR3 protein: CASTTDRDRVRAFF. Written as DNA, the CDR3 is TGTGCCAGCACCACTGACCGGGACAGGGTTAGAGCTTTCTTT. This chain uses TRBV6-5 with TRBJ1-1; TRBD1 matches 9 bases. J lost 10 bases, V lost 7 bases, and 13 bases had no gene match. Germline V CDR1 and CDR2: MNHEY, SVGAGI. The CDR3 has 14 residues.

The chain has TRBV4-2 and TRBJ1-5; 9 nucleotides line up with TRBD1. Germline lookup yields CDR1 LGHNA and CDR2 YNFKEQ. The CDR3 covers 17 residues. J was trimmed by 5 bases and V by 2 bases; bases with no gene match: 10. The DNA of the CDR3 is TGTGCCAGCAGCCAACTGTGGGGACAGGGCTTCGATCAGCCCCAGCATTTT. Translation gives CASSQLWGQGFDQPQHF.

The V gene is TRBV5-1, the J gene TRBJ2-3, with 14 nucleotides matching TRBD2. This CDR3 region has 18 residues. V lost 3 bases to trimming and J lost 0 bases; unmatched junction nucleotides: 6. Germline loops: CDR1 SGHRS, CDR2 YFSETQ. CDR3 sequence: CASSWIGTSGSSTDTQYF. As DNA, the CDR3 is TGCGCCAGCAGCTGGATAGGGACTAGCGGGAGCAGCACAGATACGCAGTATTTT. The whole variable domain, filled in from reference TRBV5-1 and TRBJ2-3, reads KAGVTQTPRYLIKTRGQQVTLSCSPISGHRSVSWYQQTPGQGLQFLFEYFSETQRNKGNFPGRFSGRQFSNSRSEMNVSTLELGDSALYLCASSWIGTSGSSTDTQYFGPGTRLTVL.

The V gene is TRBV7-2, the J gene TRBJ1-5; 9 bases align to TRBD1. The J segment lost 6 bases and the V segment lost 5 bases, leaving 8 bases of the junction unmatched. CDR3 length: 15 residues. CDR1 is SGHTA and CDR2 is FQGNSA in the germline V gene. The CDR3 nucleotides read TGTGCCAGCAGCCCGGGACAGGGAGGCCCTCAGCCCCAGCATTTT. This gives the protein CASSPGQGGPQPQHF.

The genes are TRBV4-3 and TRBJ2-5; possibly TRBD1 for D (6 bases). Trimming stripped 0 bases from V and 7 bases from J, with 12 bases between. The CDR3 loop spans 14 amino acids. The germline gives CDR1 LGHNA, CDR2 YSLEER. CDR3 loop: CASSQDLGARTQYF. The CDR3 DNA sequence: TGCGCCAGCAGCCAAGATCTGGGGGCCCGGACCCAGTACTTC.

Only a few counts were recorded for this clone. The chain combines TRBV19 with TRBJ2-1; 7 nucleotides agree with TRBD2. CDR3 size: 15 residues. Trimming removed 8 bases from V and 6 bases from J; junction bases left unmatched: 13. Per germline, CDR1 LNHDA and CDR2 SQIVND (reference sequence). In nucleotides, the CDR3 is TGTGCCAGTGGGCCGGGTAGGACTAGTGGCAATGAGCAGTTCTTC. This encodes CASGPGRTSGNEQFF.

This CDR3 is CASRSGVGETQYF. In nucleotides, the CDR3 is TGTGCCAGCAGGAGCGGGGTCGGAGAGACCCAGTACTTC. The chain joins TRBV2 to TRBJ2-5, with 7 bases identical to TRBD2. J was trimmed by 4 bases and V by 6 bases; bases with no gene match: 5. This CDR3 spans 13 amino acids. The germline CDR1 and CDR2 sequences are SNHLY and FYNNEI.

Concerning this clone: Different DNA sequences within this sample yield the same CDR3. This rearrangement joins TRBV7-2 to TRBJ1-5; 8 bases are shared with TRBD1. Germline CDR1 reads SGHTA; CDR2 reads FQGNSA. J lost 2 bases, V lost 5 bases, and 2 bases had no gene match. The CDR3 is made up of 14 amino acids. CDR3 nucleotide sequence: TGTGCCAGCAGCCCGGACAGGGGCAATCAGCCCCAGCATTTT. As protein: CASSPDRGNQPQHF.

This clone was recorded a few times. J is TRBJ1-5 and V is TRBV5-1, with 8 bases identical to TRBD1. This CDR3 has 16 amino acids. Germline V gives CDR1 SGHRS, CDR2 YFSETQ. V lost 0 bases, J lost 2 bases, and 4 bases stayed unmatched. DNA of the CDR3: TGCGCCAGCAGCTTGGGGGACAGGCTAGGCAATCAGCCCCAGCATTTT. Translating gives CASSLGDRLGNQPQHF.

The chain links TRBV7-9 to TRBJ1-4, with TRBD1 as a possible D gene (6 bases). Trimming left V 7 bases short and J 3 bases short, with 15 bases between. This CDR3 has 15 residues. Germline assignment: CDR1 SEHNR and CDR2 FQNEAQ (reference sequence). CDR3 sequence: CASILTPGANEKLFF. The CDR3 DNA reads as TGTGCCAGCATACTTACACCAGGGGCTAATGAAAAACTGTTTTTT.

The chain couples TRBV6-1 to TRBJ2-1; D is possibly TRBD2 (6 bases). The CDR3 totals 13 residues. Between the trimmed V and J ends, which lost 9 bases and 0 bases, there was a span of 9 bases. Germline values: CDR1 MNHNS, CDR2 SASEGT. CDR3 coding DNA: TGTGCCAGTGGTAGCGGCTCCTACAATGAGCAGTTCTTC. This gives the protein CASGSGSYNEQFF.

CDR3 sequence: CASSLGTSGFYNEQFF. CDR3 coding DNA: TGTGCCAGCAGTCTCGGTACTAGCGGCTTTTACAATGAGCAGTTCTTC. The V call is TRBV14, the J call TRBJ2-1; 8 bases line up with TRBD2. This CDR3 has 16 residues. Germline V CDR1 and CDR2: SGHDN, FVKESK. V shed 6 bases and J 4 bases; nucleotides not matched to a gene: 11.

The chain has TRBV5-6 and TRBJ1-2, with D uncertain. This CDR3 is 11 amino acids long. The V end lost 4 bases, the J end lost 6 bases, and 7 bases lay between the germline ends. Germline CDR1 and CDR2: SGHDT and YYEEEE. CDR3: CASSLTNGYTF. The CDR3 DNA follows: TGTGCCAGCAGCCTAACTAATGGCTACACCTTC. The complete variable domain, with remaining parts taken from reference TRBV5-6 and TRBJ1-2, reads DAGVTQSPTHLIKTRGQQVTLRCSPKSGHDTVSWYQQALGQGPQFIFQYYEEEERQRGNFPDRFSGHQFPNYSSELNVNALLLGDSALYLCASSLTNGYTFGSGTRLTVV.

V gene TRBV7-2 combines with J gene TRBJ2-7; D possibly corresponds to TRBD2 (7 bases). The V gene lost 7 bases and the J gene lost 4 bases, with 17 bases spanning the gap. CDR3 size: 14 residues. Per germline, CDR1 SGHTA and CDR2 FQGNSA. CDR3: CASNAGAGDYEQYF. CDR3 DNA sequence: TGTGCCAGCAACGCAGGGGCGGGGGATTACGAGCAGTACTTC.